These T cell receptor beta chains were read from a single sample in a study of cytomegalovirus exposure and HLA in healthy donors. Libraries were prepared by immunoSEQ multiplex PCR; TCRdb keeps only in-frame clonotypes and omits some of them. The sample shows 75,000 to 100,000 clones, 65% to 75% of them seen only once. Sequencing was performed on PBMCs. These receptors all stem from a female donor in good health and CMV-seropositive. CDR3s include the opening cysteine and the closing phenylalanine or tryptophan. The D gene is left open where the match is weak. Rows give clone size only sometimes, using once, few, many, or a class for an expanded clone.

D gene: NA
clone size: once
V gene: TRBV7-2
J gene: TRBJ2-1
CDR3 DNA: TGTGCCAGCAGCTTACAAGGGGCGCGTGAGCAGTTCTTC
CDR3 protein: CASSLQGAREQFF

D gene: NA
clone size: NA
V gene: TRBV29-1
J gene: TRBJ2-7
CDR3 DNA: TGCAGCGTCCGAGGGCTAGAAGACGAGCAGTACTTC
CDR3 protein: CSVRGLEDEQYF

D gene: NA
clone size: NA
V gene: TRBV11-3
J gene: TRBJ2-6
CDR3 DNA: TGTGCCAGCAGTCCCAGCTCTGGGGCCAACGTCCTGACTTTC
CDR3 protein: CASSPSSGANVLTF

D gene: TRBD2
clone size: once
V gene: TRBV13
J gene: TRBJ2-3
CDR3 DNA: TGTGCCAGCAGCTTAGGCACTAGCGGGAGAGATACGCAGTATTTT
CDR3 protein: CASSLGTSGRDTQYF

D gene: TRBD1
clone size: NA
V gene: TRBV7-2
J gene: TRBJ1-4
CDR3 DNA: TGTGCCAGCAGCCTTTCACAGGGGGCTAATGAAAAACTGTTTTTT
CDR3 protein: CASSLSQGANEKLFF

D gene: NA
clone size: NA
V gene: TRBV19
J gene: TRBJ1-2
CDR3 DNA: TGTGCCAGTAGTACCATCGGGGGCTACACCTTC
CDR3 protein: CASSTIGGYTF

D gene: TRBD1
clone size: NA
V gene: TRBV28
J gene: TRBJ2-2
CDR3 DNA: TGTGCCACCTTGGACAGGGGGATTGGCGGGGAGCTGTTTTTT
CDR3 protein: CATLDRGIGGELFF

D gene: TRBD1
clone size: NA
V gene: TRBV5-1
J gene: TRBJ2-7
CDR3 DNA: TGCGCCAGCAGCTTGGGAGGGACAGGGGAATACGAGCAGTACTTC
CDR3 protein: CASSLGGTGEYEQYF

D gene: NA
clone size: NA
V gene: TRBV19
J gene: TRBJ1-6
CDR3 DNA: TGTGCCAGTAGTGGGGCCGCTAATTCACCCCTCCACTTT
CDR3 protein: CASSGAANSPLHF

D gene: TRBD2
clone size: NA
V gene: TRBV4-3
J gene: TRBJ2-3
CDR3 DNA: TGCGCCAGCAGCCAAGACCTTAGCGGGGGGGCCCCAGATACGCAGTATTTT
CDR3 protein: CASSQDLSGGAPDTQYF

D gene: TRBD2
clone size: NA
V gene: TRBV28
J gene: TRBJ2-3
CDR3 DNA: TGTGCCAGCAGCAGGAGCGGGAGAAGTATAGATACGCAGTATTTT
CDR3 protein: CASSRSGRSIDTQYF

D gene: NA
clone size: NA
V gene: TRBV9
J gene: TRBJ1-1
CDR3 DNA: TGTGCCAGCAGCGCACGAGGGGGGGGCACTGAAGCTTTCTTT
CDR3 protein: CASSARGGGTEAFF

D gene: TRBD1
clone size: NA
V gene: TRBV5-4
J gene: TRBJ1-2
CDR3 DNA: TGTGCCAGCAGCAACCGGGACAGGGCCCTTATTTACACCTTC
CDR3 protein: CASSNRDRALIYTF

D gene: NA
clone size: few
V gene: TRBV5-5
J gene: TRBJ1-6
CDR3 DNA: TGTGCCAGCAGCCCCCCCAATCAGTATAATTCACCCCTCCACTTT
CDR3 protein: CASSPPNQYNSPLHF

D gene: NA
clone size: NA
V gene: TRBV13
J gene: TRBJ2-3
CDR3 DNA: TGTGCCAGCAGCCACCAGGTCCCCGCAGATACGCAGTATTTT
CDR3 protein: CASSHQVPADTQYF

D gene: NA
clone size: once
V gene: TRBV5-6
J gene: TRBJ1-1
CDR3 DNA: TGTGCCAGCAGCTTCTCACTTATGAACACTGAAGCTTTCTTT
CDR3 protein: CASSFSLMNTEAFF

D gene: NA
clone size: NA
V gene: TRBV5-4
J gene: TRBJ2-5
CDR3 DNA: TGTGCCAGTACCTTGGTGGAAGGGGCGGTCGTGGAGACCCAGTACTTC
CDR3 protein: CASTLVEGAVVETQYF

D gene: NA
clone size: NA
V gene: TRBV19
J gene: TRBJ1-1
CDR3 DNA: TGTGCCAGTAGTATAGGTTTGAGCGCGGAAGCTTTCTTT
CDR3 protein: CASSIGLSAEAFF

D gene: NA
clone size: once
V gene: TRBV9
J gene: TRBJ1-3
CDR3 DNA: TGTGCCAGCAGCGTAGTGGGGGCGGCTGTCGACACCATATATTTT
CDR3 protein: CASSVVGAAVDTIYF

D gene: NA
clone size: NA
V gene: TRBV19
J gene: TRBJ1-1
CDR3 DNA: TGTGCCAGTAGTTTAGGGTTGAGCACTGAAGCTTTCTTT
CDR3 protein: CASSLGLSTEAFF

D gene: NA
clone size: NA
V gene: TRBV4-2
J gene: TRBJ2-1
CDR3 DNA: TGTGCCAGCAGCCAAGAAAGTCTAGCGTCTAGCTCCTACAATGAGCAGTTCTTC
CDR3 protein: CASSQESLASSSYNEQFF

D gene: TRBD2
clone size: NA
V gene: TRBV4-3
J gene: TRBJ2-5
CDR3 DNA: TGCGCCAGCAGCCAAGAACGGGGGGGACAAGAGACCCAGTACTTC
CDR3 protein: CASSQERGGQETQYF

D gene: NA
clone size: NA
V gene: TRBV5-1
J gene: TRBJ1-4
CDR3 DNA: TGCGCCAGCAGCTTGTGGGGGGAAGGCGTTGAAAAACTGTTTTTT
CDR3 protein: CASSLWGEGVEKLFF

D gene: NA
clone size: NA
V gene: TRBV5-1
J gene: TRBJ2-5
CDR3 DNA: TGCGCCAGCAGCCTCAGAGGAGTAGAGCAAGGGACCCAGTACTTC
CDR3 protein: CASSLRGVEQGTQYF

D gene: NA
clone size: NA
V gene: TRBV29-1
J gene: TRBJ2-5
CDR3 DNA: TGCAGCGTTGTAAGTGGCACGGAGACCCAGTACTTC
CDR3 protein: CSVVSGTETQYF

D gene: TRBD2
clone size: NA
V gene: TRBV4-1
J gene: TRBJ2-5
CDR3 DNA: TGCGCCAGCAGCCGCGGACTAGCGGGAGCCCGAACCCAAGAGACCCAGTACTTC
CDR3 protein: CASSRGLAGARTQETQYF

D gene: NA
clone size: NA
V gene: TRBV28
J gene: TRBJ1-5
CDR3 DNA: TGTGCCAGCAGTCCTGGGGGGCAGCCCCAGCATTTT
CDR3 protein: CASSPGGQPQHF

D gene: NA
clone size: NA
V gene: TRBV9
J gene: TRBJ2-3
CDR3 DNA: TGTGCCAGCAGCGGCGCGGCTTTAGCAGATACGCAGTATTTT
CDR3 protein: CASSGAALADTQYF

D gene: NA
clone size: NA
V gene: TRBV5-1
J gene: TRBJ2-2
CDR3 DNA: TGCGCCAGCAGCATGGGACAAAACACCGGGGAGCTGTTTTTT
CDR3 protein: CASSMGQNTGELFF

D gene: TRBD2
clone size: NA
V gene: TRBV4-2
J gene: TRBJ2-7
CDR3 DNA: TGTGCCAGCAGCCAACTACTAGCGGGGGGGACCTACGAGCAGTACTTC
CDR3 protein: CASSQLLAGGTYEQYF

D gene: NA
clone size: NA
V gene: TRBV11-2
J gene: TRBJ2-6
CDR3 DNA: TGTGCCAGCAGCTTAGATTTTCCGGGGGTGATCTCTGGGGCCAACGTCCTGACTTTC
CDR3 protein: CASSLDFPGVISGANVLTF

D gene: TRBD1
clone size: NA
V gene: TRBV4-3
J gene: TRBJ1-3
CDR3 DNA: TGCGCCAGCAGCACCGGGACAGGTACGGGCTCTGGAAACACCATATATTTT
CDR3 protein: CASSTGTGTGSGNTIYF

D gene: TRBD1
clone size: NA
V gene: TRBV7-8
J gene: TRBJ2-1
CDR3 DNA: TGTGCCAGCAGATCCTTACAGGGGCCGCGGGATGAGCAGTTCTTC
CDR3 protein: CASRSLQGPRDEQFF

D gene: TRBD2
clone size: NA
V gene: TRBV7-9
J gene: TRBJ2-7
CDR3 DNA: TGTGCCAGCAGCTCCGCGGGGAGGGCCCCCGAGCAGTACTTC
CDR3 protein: CASSSAGRAPEQYF

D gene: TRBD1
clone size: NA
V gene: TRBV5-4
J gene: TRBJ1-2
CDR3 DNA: TGTGCCAGCACCCCATTTCCGGGACAGGGCTATGGCTACACCTTC
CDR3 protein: CASTPFPGQGYGYTF

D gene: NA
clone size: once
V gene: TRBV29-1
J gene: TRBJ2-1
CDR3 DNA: TGCAGCGGACTAGAGCCCTACAATGAGCAGTTCTTC
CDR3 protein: CSGLEPYNEQFF

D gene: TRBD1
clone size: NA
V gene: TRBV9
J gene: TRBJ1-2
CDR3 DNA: TGTGCCAGCAGCGTAGGAGACAGGGGTCTCTATGGCTACACCTTC
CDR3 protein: CASSVGDRGLYGYTF

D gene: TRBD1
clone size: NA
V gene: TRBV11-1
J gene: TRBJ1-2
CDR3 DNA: TGTGCCAGCAGCTCCGCGGCGGGACAGGGAGTTGACTATGGCTACACCTTC
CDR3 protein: CASSSAAGQGVDYGYTF

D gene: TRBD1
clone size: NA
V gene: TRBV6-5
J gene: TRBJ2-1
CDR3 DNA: TGTGCCAGCAGTTTGGGACAGGGCCACAATGAGCAGTTCTTC
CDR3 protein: CASSLGQGHNEQFF

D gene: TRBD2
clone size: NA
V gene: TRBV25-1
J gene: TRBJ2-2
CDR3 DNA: TGTGCCAGCAGACCTTCTAGCGGGAGGGCCGGGGAGCTGTTTTTT
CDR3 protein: CASRPSSGRAGELFF

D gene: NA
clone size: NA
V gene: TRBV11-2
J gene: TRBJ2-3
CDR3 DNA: TGTGCCAGCAGCTTACGGGATGGGGAGCCGGCAGATACGCAGTATTTT
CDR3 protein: CASSLRDGEPADTQYF

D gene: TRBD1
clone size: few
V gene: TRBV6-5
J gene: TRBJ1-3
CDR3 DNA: TGTGCCAGCAGTTACCGACAGGGGACTGGAAACACCATATATTTT
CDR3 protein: CASSYRQGTGNTIYF

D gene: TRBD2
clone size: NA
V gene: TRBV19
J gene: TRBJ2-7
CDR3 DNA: TGTGCCAGTAGCGTGGCGGGGGGCTACGAGCAGTACTTC
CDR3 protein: CASSVAGGYEQYF

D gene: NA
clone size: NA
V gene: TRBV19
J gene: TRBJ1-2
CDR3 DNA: TGTGCCAGTAGTATAGTCGACAGCATCTATGGCTACACCTTC
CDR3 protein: CASSIVDSIYGYTF

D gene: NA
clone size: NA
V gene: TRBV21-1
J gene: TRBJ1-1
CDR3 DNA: TGTGCCAGCAGCCCCGGGACAGAATCTAAGTCGAACACTGAAGCTTTCTTT
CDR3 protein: CASSPGTESKSNTEAFF